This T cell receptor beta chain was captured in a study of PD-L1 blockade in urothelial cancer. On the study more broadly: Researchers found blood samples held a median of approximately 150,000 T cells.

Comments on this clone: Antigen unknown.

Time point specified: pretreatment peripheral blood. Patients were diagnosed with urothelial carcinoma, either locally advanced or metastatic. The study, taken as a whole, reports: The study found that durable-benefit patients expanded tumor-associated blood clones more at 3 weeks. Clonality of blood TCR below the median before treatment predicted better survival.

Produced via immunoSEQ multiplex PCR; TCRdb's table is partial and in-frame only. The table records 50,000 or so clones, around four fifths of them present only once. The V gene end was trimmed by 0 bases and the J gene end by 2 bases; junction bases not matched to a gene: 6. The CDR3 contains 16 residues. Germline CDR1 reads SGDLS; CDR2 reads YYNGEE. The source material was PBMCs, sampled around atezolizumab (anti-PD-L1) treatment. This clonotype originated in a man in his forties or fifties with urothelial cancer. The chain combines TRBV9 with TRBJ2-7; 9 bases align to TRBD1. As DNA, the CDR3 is TGTGCCAGCAGCGTAGGCGGGACAGGGCTTGCCTACGAGCAGTACTTC. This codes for CASSVGGTGLAYEQYF.